The rows below give T cell receptor beta chains drawn from one sample of a study of early T cells in non-severe SARS-CoV-2 infection. TCRdb ran MiXCR on the 5' RACE reads and lists one entry per CDR3 protein. The table lists roughly 38,000 distinct CDR3 sequences, 5.8% of them singletons. Sequenced material: whole blood. The receptors here all came from an adult who was a healthcare worker with PCR-confirmed SARS-CoV-2 infection or an uninfected control (not recorded which). CDR3s include the opening cysteine and the closing phenylalanine or tryptophan. The D gene is left open where the match is weak. The size field is filled for only some rows; it gives once, few, many or a size class.

v_gene	d_gene	j_gene	abundance	CDR3nt	CDR3aa
TRBV20-1	NA	TRBJ1-1	medium-sized	TGCAGTGCCCCCTCGCCGGACGGGAAAACTGAAGCTTTCTTT	CSAPSPDGKTEAFF
TRBV20-1	TRBD1	TRBJ1-2	many	TGCAGTGTTTCGGGACAGGGTAACTATGGCTACACCTTC	CSVSGQGNYGYTF
TRBV21-1	NA	TRBJ1-1	few	TGTGCCAGCAGCAAAGGCGAAGTCGACAGGGTGGAAGCTGAAGCTTTCTTT	CASSKGEVDRVEAEAFF
TRBV6-5	NA	TRBJ2-3	NA	TGTGCCTGCAGTTCCTCCGTCGGGCAGTATTTT	CACSSSVGQYF
TRBV12-3/TRBV12-4	TRBD1	TRBJ2-3	NA	TGTGCCAGCAGTCTCGGACAGGGTGGGTCCACAGATACGCAGTATTTT	CASSLGQGGSTDTQYF
TRBV20-1	NA	TRBJ2-5	many	TGCAGTGCTACCAACTGGGTGCAACGGGGAGAGACCCAGTACTTC	CSATNWVQRGETQYF
TRBV19	TRBD1	TRBJ2-5	many	TGTGCCAGTAGTTCCCAGGGGGCATCTGGGACCCAGTACTTC	CASSSQGASGTQYF
TRBV4-3	NA	TRBJ1-6	NA	TGCGCCAGCAGCCAAGATTGGGGGTTCAATTCACCCCTCCACTTT	CASSQDWGFNSPLHF
TRBV27	TRBD2	TRBJ2-1	many	TGTGCCAGCAGTTTATCAAGCCCTAGCGGGGGTTACAATGAGCAGTTCTTC	CASSLSSPSGGYNEQFF
TRBV30	NA	TRBJ2-3	many	TGTGCCTGGAGTGTCCCAGATACGCAGTATTTT	CAWSVPDTQYF
TRBV5-1	TRBD1	TRBJ2-3	many	TGCGCCAGCAGCTTCGGGACAGGACAGTATTTT	CASSFGTGQYF